This note documents a single T cell receptor (beta chain) sequence. Its specificity is not known. The sample is drawn from a study of OX40 agonist ivuxolimab in advanced cancers. Study-level information: Three patients got partial responses; one had hepatocellular carcinoma and two had cutaneous melanoma.

Study conclusions and caveats: Researchers did not determine the expanded peripheral T cells' antigen specificity. Fewer expanded clones were found on average in CD4+ than in CD8+ T cells. Certain nonresponding patients likewise had low normalized T-cell clonal expansion.

Sequencing used immunoSEQ multiplex PCR; TCRdb keeps in-frame clones, though not all of them. The sample consists of more than 45,000 clones, approximately 84% of them appearing once. Trimming removed 2 bases at V and 5 bases at J, with 7 bases between. CDR3 length equals 12 residues. The germline V gene encodes CDR1 SGHDT and CDR2 YYEEEE. The sequences come from CD4+ or CD8+ T cells sorted from blood, collected in a trial of the OX40 agonist ivuxolimab. The V call is TRBV5-6, the J call TRBJ1-1; the D is unclear. This clonotype originated in an adult with an advanced solid tumor such as melanoma, head and neck, liver or kidney cancer. The CDR3 DNA is TGTGCCAGCAGCTTACGGGAGACTGAAGCTTTCTTT. Protein product: CASSLRETEAFF.